This T cell receptor (beta chain) appears in the sequencing data of a study of vaccination and CD4 T cells after COVID-19. The Oncomine TCR Beta short-read assay was applied to DNA of cultured CD4+ T cells. TCRdb analysed the PCR reads with MiXCR anew, one entry per CDR3 protein. This table holds 17,000 or so distinct CDR3 sequences, less than 35% found once. The V gene's germline CDR1 is DFQATT and CDR2 SNEGSKA (reference sequence). V was clipped by 0 bases and J by 4 bases, with 10 bases between them. The CDR3 length is 14 residues. Notes on this clonotype: Its target is not known.

Treatment indicated: roughly 10-day PBMC culture with coronavirus spike peptide pools or control peptides (ViraFEST assay). Under the ViraFEST approach, antigen-specific T cells were expanded with peptide pools and TCRs subsequently sequenced. Material for sequencing was cultured CD4+ T cells from blood. J is TRBJ1-3 and V is TRBV20-1; no clear D gene. This receptor was identified in a human donor with COVID-19. This CDR3 is CSARDTLGGNTIYF. CDR3 coding DNA: TGCAGTGCTAGAGATACCCTGGGGGGAAACACCATATATTTT.